The 16 T cell receptor beta chains reported below all come from one sample, sequenced in a study of beta chain features in type 1 diabetes. Findings and limits, study-wide: TCRB CDR3s from Type 1 diabetes patients were moderately but significantly shorter in all four CD4+ subsets.

Their target antigens are unknown. Investigators reverse transcribed all isolated RNA, so they sequenced expressed TCRB transcripts. Measured with immunoSEQ multiplex PCR; TCRdb has only the in-frame clones, and not every one. The sample contains about 660,000 clones, more than 12% of which appear only once. The sequencing sample was made of naive CD4+ T cells from blood. Receptors originate from a man aged 18-30 years with type 1 diabetes.

This clone occurred a few times. In the same sample, other DNA sequences code for this CDR3. The V call is TRBV30, the J call TRBJ2-7; D not certain. Germline values: CDR1 GTSNPN, CDR2 SVGIG (reference sequence). The V end was cut by 1 base, the J end by 3 bases, with 7 bases between. This CDR3 region has 12 residues. In DNA form, the CDR3 reads TGTGCCTGGAGTGGGCTAGTCTACGAGCAGTACTTC. Protein product: CAWSGLVYEQYF.

The J gene is TRBJ2-3, the V gene TRBV29-1, with D perhaps matching TRBD2 (6 bases). Germline V gene data show CDR1 as SQVTM and CDR2 as ANQGSEA. The CDR3 contains 12 residues. V was clipped by 4 bases and J by 6 bases, with 11 bases between them. The CDR3 DNA follows: TGCAGCGTTGGCGGCGGGGAGGATACGCAGTATTTT. Its translation is CSVGGGEDTQYF.

This rearrangement joins TRBV4-2 to TRBJ2-5; TRBD2 agrees at 8 bases. J was trimmed by 1 base and V by 1 base; bases with no gene match: 5. The V gene's germline CDR1 is LGHNA and CDR2 YNFKEQ. The CDR3 totals 16 residues. The CDR3 sequence: CASSQASGSTQETQYF. The CDR3 region has the DNA TGTGCCAGCAGCCAAGCTAGCGGGTCCACCCAAGAGACCCAGTACTTC.

This sequence joins TRBV5-4 and TRBJ2-3; D unresolved. The V gene's germline CDR1 is SGHNT and CDR2 YYREEE (reference sequence). With 0 bases removed from V and 0 bases from J, the gap between germline ends came to 8 bases. CDR3 size: 15 residues. The CDR3 spells CASSLEITSTDTQYF. CDR3 nucleotide sequence: TGTGCCAGCAGCTTGGAAATCACTAGCACAGATACGCAGTATTTT.

This clone was seen only a few times. The V gene is TRBV30, the J gene TRBJ2-1; no firm D call. Germline V gene data show CDR1 as GTSNPN and CDR2 as SVGIG (reference sequence). The CDR3 has 11 amino acids. The V end lost 2 bases, the J end lost 3 bases, and 2 bases lay between the germline ends. The CDR3 protein is CAWSIYNEQFF. The CDR3 DNA reads TGTGCCTGGAGTATCTACAATGAGCAGTTCTTC.

Of note for this clone: This sample includes further DNA sequences coding for the same CDR3. The rearrangement joins TRBV18 to TRBJ1-1; no definite D call. The CDR3 runs 13 residues. Trimming shortened V by 0 bases and J by 4 bases, and 6 bases separated the two germline ends. CDR1 is KGHSH and CDR2 is LQKENI in the germline V gene. CDR3 sequence reads: CASSPPVGTEAFF. The CDR3 DNA sequence: TGTGCCAGCTCACCACCGGTGGGCACTGAAGCTTTCTTT.

This chain connects TRBV27 to TRBJ1-1; D is ambiguous. The V end was cut by 1 base, the J end by 5 bases, with 8 bases between. Germline values: CDR1 MNHEY, CDR2 SMNVEV (reference sequence). The CDR3 is 13 residues long. As DNA, the CDR3 is TGTGCCAGCAGTTTATACGAGAAGACTGAAGCTTTCTTT. Translation: CASSLYEKTEAFF.

The V call is TRBV7-9, the J call TRBJ1-4; TRBD1 agrees at 7 bases. The J segment lost 10 bases and the V segment lost 5 bases, leaving 10 bases of the junction unmatched. The CDR3 is 14 amino acids. The germline V gene has CDR1 SEHNR and CDR2 FQNEAQ (reference sequence). The CDR3 region is CASSPYDRARKLFF. CDR3 nucleotide sequence: TGTGCCAGCAGCCCCTACGACAGGGCGAGAAAACTGTTTTTT.

The V gene is TRBV5-1, the J gene TRBJ2-1; D gene uncertain. CDR1 SGHRS and CDR2 YFSETQ come from the germline V gene. V was trimmed by 0 bases and J by 2 bases, leaving 12 bases between them. The CDR3 is 16 residues long. CDR3 sequence (DNA): TGCGCCAGCAGCTTGGGGCTAGTCCTCCCCTACAATGAGCAGTTCTTC. It specifies CASSLGLVLPYNEQFF.

About this clone itself: This sample includes further DNA sequences coding for the same CDR3. The chain joins TRBV30 to TRBJ2-5; unclear D gene. The CDR3 covers 14 residues. Germline V gene data show CDR1 as GTSNPN and CDR2 as SVGIG (reference sequence). V was clipped by 2 bases and J by 2 bases, with 12 bases between them. This CDR3 reads CAWSTPGQQETQYF. As DNA, the CDR3 is TGTGCCTGGAGTACCCCTGGGCAGCAAGAGACCCAGTACTTC. Using reference TRBV30 and TRBJ2-5 for the parts outside the CDR3, the full variable domain is SQTIHQWPATLVQPVGSPLSLECTVEGTSNPNLYWYRQAAGRGLQLLFYSVGIGQISSEVPQNLSASRPQDRQFILSSKKLLLSDSGFYLCAWSTPGQQETQYFGPGTRLLVL.

This clone was seen a few times. The chain links TRBV19 to TRBJ1-2, with D unresolved. This CDR3 has 14 amino acids. V shed 8 bases and J shed 5 bases, with 18 bases lying between them. Germline CDR1 is LNHDA and CDR2 is SQIVND (reference sequence). The CDR3, as DNA: TGTGCCAGTTCCGCTAGGCTGGCTGGGTATGGCTACACCTTC. Its translation is CASSARLAGYGYTF.

This clone was counted a few times. This may be a read error, as it is one base from a much larger clone. Other nucleotide sequences from this sample produce the same CDR3. V usage is TRBV5-4 and J usage is TRBJ1-5; the D gene is possibly TRBD1 (5 bases). Germline CDR1 reads SGHNT; CDR2 reads YYREEE (reference sequence). This CDR3 contains 13 residues. Trimming took 2 bases from V and 2 from J, leaving 5 bases between them. The CDR3 is CASSLQGNQPQHF. Written as DNA, the CDR3 is TGTGCCAGCAGCTTACAGGGCAATCAGCCCCAGCATTTT.

This clone was seen only a few times. The V gene is TRBV18, the J gene TRBJ2-5; a weak D match, TRBD1 (6 bases). The CDR3 is 15 amino acids. The V end lost 3 bases, the J end lost 4 bases, and 15 bases lay between the germline ends. CDR1 KGHSH and CDR2 LQKENI come from the germline V gene. The CDR3 nucleotides are TGTGCCAGCTCACCCCAAACTGGGGGCACAGAGACCCAGTACTTC. This encodes CASSPQTGGTETQYF.

This clone has just one count. The V call is TRBV11-1, the J call TRBJ2-5, with TRBD2 matching 7 bases. J gave up 4 bases and V 3 bases, and 5 bases lay outside the gene matches. Germline assignment: CDR1 SGHAT and CDR2 FQDESV (reference sequence). The CDR3 loop spans 14 amino acids. CDR3 protein: CASSFGPSGETQYF. As DNA, the CDR3 is TGTGCCAGCAGCTTCGGTCCTAGCGGAGAGACCCAGTACTTC.

This chain uses TRBV9 with TRBJ2-7; 7 nucleotides align to TRBD1. CDR3 length: 17 residues. V shed 4 bases, J shed 2 bases, and the junction held 15 bases outside the gene matches. The germline V gene encodes CDR1 SGDLS and CDR2 YYNGEE. In DNA form, the CDR3 reads TGTGCCAGCAGCCCCACGCCTGGACAGGAAGCAACCTACGAGCAGTACTTC. Amino acids: CASSPTPGQEATYEQYF.

V and J are TRBV30 and TRBJ2-1; D call uncertain. The CDR3 sequence is 15 residues long. Trimming stripped 0 bases from V and 9 bases from J, with 18 bases between. Germline V gene sequence: CDR1 GTSNPN, CDR2 SVGIG (reference sequence). The CDR3 protein is CAWSVGSGYSVEQFF. CDR3 nucleotides: TGTGCCTGGAGTGTGGGCAGTGGTTATTCCGTTGAGCAGTTCTTC.